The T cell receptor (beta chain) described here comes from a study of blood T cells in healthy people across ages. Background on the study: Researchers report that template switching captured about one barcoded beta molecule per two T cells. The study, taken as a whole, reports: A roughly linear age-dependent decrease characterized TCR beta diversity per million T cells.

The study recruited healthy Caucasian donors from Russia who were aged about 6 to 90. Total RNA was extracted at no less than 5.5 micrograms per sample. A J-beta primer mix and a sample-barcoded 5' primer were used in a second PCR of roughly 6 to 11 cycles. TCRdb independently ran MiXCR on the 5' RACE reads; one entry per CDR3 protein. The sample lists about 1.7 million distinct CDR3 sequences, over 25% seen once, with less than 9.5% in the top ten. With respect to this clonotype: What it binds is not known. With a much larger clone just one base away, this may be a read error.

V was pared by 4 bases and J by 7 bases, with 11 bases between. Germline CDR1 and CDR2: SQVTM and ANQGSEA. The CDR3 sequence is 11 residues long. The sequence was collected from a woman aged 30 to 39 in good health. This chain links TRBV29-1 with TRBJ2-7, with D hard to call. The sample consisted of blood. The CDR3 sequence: CSVGPGGEQYF. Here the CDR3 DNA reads TGCAGCGTTGGGCCGGGCGGTGAGCAGTACTTC.